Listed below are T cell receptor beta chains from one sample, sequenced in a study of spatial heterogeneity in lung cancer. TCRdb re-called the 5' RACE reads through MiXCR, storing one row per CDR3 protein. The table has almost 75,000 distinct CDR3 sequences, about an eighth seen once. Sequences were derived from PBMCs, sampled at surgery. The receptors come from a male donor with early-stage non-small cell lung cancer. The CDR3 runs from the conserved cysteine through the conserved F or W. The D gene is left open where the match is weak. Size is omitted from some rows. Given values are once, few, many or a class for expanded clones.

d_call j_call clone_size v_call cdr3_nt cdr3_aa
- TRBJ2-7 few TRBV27 TGTGCCAGCAGTTATAGCGGTTCCTACGAGCAGTACTTC CASSYSGSYEQYF
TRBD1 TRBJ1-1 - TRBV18 TGTGCCAGCTCACCAGGTGGGGACAGGGGGACTGAAGCTTTCTTT CASSPGGDRGTEAFF
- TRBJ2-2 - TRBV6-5 TGTGCCAGCAGGACCTCAGGGAGCCCCGTGTCGGAGCTGTTTTTT CASRTSGSPVSELFF
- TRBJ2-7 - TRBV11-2 TGTGCCAGCAGCTTAGACAGGGCCCTTTCCTACGAGCAGTACTTC CASSLDRALSYEQYF
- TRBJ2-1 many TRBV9 TGTGCCAGCAGGGGGAATGAGCAGTTCTTC CASRGNEQFF
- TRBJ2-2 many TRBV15 TGTGCCACCAGCAGAGATTTGGGCAGCAACACCGGGGAGCTGTTTTTT CATSRDLGSNTGELFF
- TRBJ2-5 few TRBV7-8 TGTGCCAGCAGCTTACGTCTCGGGGGGCGCATAACAGAGACCCAGTACTTC CASSLRLGGRITETQYF
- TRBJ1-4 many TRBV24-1 TGTGCCACCCGTCAGGGGAAACTGGTTTTT CATRQGKLVF
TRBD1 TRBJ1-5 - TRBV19 TGTGCCAGTAGCCCAGTTTATGGGGGGACAGGATCAGGGAATCAGCCCCAGCATTTT CASSPVYGGTGSGNQPQHF
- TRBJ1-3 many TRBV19 TGTGCCAGTAGTACCAGGGCCGGAAACACCATATATTTT CASSTRAGNTIYF
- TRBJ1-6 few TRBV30 TGTGCCTGGAGGGAACAGGGCCCCCGTTCACCCCTCCACTTT CAWREQGPRSPLHF
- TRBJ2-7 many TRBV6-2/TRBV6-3 TGTGCCAGCAGTTACCACCGCGGGCCTCAGTACTTC CASSYHRGPQYF
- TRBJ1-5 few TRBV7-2 TGTGCCAGCAGCGCGGGACGGCGCAATCAGCCCCAGCATTTT CASSAGRRNQPQHF
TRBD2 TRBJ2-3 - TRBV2 TGTGCCAGCAGTGAATGGCGGGAGTCAGATACGCAGTATTTT CASSEWRESDTQYF
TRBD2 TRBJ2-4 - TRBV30 TGTGCCTGGAGTGTACGTGGTAGCGGGAGAAACATTCAGTACTTC CAWSVRGSGRNIQYF
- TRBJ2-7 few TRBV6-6 TGTGCCAGCAGTTACTCTAGCAGGGGAACCTACGAGCAGTACTTC CASSYSSRGTYEQYF
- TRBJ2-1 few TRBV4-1 TGCGCCAGCAGCCCCCCTTCTAGCGCTACGTACAATGAGCAGTTCTTC CASSPPSSATYNEQFF
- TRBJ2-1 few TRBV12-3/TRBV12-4 TGTGCCAGCCTCGGGAGACTAAGCTCCTACAATGAGCAGTTCTTC CASLGRLSSYNEQFF
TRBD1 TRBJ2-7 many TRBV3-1 TGTGCCAGCAGCCAGACTATCGACAGGGGGAACGAGCAGTACTTC CASSQTIDRGNEQYF
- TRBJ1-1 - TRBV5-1 TGCGCCAGCAGCCCCAACACGAACACTGAAGCTTTCTTT CASSPNTNTEAFF
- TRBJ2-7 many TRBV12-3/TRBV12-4 TGTGCCAGCAGTTCATCCATGGACACCATCTACGAGCAGTACTTC CASSSSMDTIYEQYF
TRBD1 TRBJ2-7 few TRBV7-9 TGTGCCAGCAGCTCCCCAGGGACAGGGGTATACGAGCAGTACTTC CASSSPGTGVYEQYF
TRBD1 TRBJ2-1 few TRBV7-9 TGTGCCAGCAGCCCGGACAGGGGAGCGGTCCGGAGCTCCTACAATGAGCAGTTCTTC CASSPDRGAVRSSYNEQFF
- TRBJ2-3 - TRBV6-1 TGTGCCAGTGAAGTCCATACGCAGTATTTT CASEVHTQYF
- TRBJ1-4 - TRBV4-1 TGCGCCAGCAGCCACCGGACGCCTAATGAAAAACTGTTTTTT CASSHRTPNEKLFF
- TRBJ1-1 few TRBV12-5 TGTGCTAGTGGTTTGTTTGGGGGATCCTCTGAAGCTTTCTTT CASGLFGGSSEAFF
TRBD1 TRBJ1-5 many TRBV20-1 TGCAGTGCAAAAGGGGACAGATGGAGCAATCAGCCCCAGCATTTT CSAKGDRWSNQPQHF
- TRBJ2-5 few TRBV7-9 TGTGCCAGCAGCTCCGAAGTAGAGACCCAGTACTTC CASSSEVETQYF
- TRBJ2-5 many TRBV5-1 TGCGCCAGCAGCCTGGGACTGGGAGAGACCCAGTACTTC CASSLGLGETQYF
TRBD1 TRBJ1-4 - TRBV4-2 TGTGCCAGCAGCCTAGACAGGGTGGATGAAAAACTGTTTTTT CASSLDRVDEKLFF
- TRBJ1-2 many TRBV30 TGTGCCTGGAGTGTACAGCCAGGGGCCAACTATGGCTACACCTTC CAWSVQPGANYGYTF
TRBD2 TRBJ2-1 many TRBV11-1 TGTGCCAGCAGCAGGACTAGCGGGACAGATTTGAGTGAGCAGTTCTTC CASSRTSGTDLSEQFF
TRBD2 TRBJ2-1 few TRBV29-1 TGCAGCGTTGAAGCGGGACTAGCGGGAGGGATAGCCTACAATGAGCAGTTCTTC CSVEAGLAGGIAYNEQFF
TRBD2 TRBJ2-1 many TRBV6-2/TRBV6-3 TGTGCCAGCAGTTATTCTAGCGGGGGCAATGAGCAGTTCTTC CASSYSSGGNEQFF
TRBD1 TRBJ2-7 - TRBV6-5 TGTGCCAGCAGTCGGGACAGCTTAGTTTACGAGCAGTACTTC CASSRDSLVYEQYF
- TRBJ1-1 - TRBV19 TGTGCCAGTAGGGTCTCCCTCCTTAACACTGAAGCTTTCTTT CASRVSLLNTEAFF
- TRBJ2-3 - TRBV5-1 TGCGCCAGCAGCACGGACCGTCCGGGGACAGATACGCAGTATTTT CASSTDRPGTDTQYF
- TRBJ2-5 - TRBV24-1 TGTGCCACCAGTGACCCAGGGAAGGAGACCCAGTACTTC CATSDPGKETQYF
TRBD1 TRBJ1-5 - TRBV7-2 TGTGCCAGCAGCCCGGGACAGCACAATCAGCCCCAGCATTTT CASSPGQHNQPQHF
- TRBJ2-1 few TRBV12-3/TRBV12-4 TGTGCCAGCAGTTTCGGGCTCGCTACCAATGAGCAGTTCTTC CASSFGLATNEQFF
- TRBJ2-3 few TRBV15 TGTGCCACCAGAAACCTGTCGGGACTCCTAAGGGGAGATACGCAGTATTTT CATRNLSGLLRGDTQYF